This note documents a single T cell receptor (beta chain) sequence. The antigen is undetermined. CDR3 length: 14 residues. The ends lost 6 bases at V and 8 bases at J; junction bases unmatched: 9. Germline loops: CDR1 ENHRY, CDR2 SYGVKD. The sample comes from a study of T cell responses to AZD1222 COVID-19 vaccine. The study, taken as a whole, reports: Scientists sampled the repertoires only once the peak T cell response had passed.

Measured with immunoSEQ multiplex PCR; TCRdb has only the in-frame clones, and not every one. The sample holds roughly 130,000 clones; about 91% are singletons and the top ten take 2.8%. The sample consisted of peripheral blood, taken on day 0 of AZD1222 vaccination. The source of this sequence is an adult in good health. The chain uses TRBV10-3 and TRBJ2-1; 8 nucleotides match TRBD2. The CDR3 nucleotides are TGTGCCATCAGGCCGGGACTAGGGGGTGATGAGCAGTTCTTC. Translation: CAIRPGLGGDEQFF.